This T cell receptor beta chain was retrieved from a study of blood T cell repertoires in COVID-19. Study-wide background: Recovered Cohort 3 donors showed two negative PCRs, clearance, or symptom resolution. The United States, Italy and Spain provided the acute and convalescent COVID-19 samples.

Ages ranged from roughly 18 to 100 years, with residence in about two dozen US areas. V was clipped by 0 bases and J by 7 bases, with 9 bases between them. The CDR3 runs to 13 residues. Germline CDR1 and CDR2: MGHRA and YSYEKL. The data were produced by immunoSEQ multiplex PCR, yet TCRdb's version contains in-frame clones alone and is incomplete. The table includes about 170,000 clones, 79% detected once. The rearrangement uses TRBV4-1 and TRBJ1-1; perhaps TRBD1 as D (6 bases). Sequenced sample: PBMCs or T cells enriched from blood (not recorded which). This clonotype originated in a woman aged 70-85 years in a cohort exposed to, infected with or recovered from COVID-19 (not recorded which). The CDR3 spells CASSQDRTVEAFF. In DNA, the CDR3 is TGCGCCAGCAGCCAAGATAGGACAGTTGAAGCTTTCTTT.